Included here is one T cell receptor beta chain sequence, with context. The CDR3 has 14 residues. The data stem from a study of blood T cell repertoires in COVID-19. Study details: T cells, B-cell-depleted T cells, or PBMCs supplied cDNA or gDNA.

In the original processing: Amplification with reference gene primers provided the estimates of nucleated cell counts. Clones were sequenced by immunoSEQ multiplex PCR, and TCRdb holds only the in-frame ones, with some missing. V, J and clone size are taken as reported in that table, and D and trimming were inferred from the DNA itself. Among 310,000 or so clones, approximately 90% were seen once, and the ten largest hold 5.5% to 6%. Sequenced material: PBMCs or T cells enriched from blood (not recorded which). The receptor was derived from a young woman who had recovered from COVID-19. J is TRBJ2-5 and V is TRBV21-1; TRBD2, the table's D call, was not compared with the DNA. TRBV21-1 has pseudogene status. The CDR3 DNA is TGTGCCAGCAGCAAGAGGTCTAGCGGGGGCCCCGGATACTTC. Its translation is CASSKRSSGGPGYF.